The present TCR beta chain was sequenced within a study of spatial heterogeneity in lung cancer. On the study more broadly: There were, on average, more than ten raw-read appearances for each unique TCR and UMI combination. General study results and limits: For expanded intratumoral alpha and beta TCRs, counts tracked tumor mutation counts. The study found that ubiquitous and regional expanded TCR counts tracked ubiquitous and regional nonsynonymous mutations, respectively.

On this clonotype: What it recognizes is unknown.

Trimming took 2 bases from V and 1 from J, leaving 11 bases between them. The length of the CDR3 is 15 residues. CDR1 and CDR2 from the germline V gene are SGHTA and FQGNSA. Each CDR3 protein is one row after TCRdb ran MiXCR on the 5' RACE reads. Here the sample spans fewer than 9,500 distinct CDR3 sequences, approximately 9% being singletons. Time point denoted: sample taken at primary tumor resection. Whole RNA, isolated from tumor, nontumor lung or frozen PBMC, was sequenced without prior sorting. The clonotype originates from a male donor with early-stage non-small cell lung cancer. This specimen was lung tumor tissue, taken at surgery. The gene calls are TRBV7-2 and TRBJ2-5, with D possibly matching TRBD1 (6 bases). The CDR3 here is CASSLRTGLQETQYF. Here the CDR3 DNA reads TGTGCCAGCAGCTTAAGAACAGGGCTCCAAGAGACCCAGTACTTC.